This TCR beta chain stems from a study of T cell responses to AZD1222 COVID-19 vaccine. Study findings and constraints: Repertoire sampling occurred only after the peak T cell response. Reportedly, nearly half of unique spike TCRs recognized epitopes outside B.1.351/B.1.1.7 mutations.

On this clone: Its antigen is currently unknown.

Germline V gene data show CDR1 as MNHEY and CDR2 as SVGAGI. Trimming removed 8 bases from V and 8 bases from J; junction bases left unmatched: 10. The CDR3 runs to 14 residues. The table came from immunoSEQ multiplex PCR; TCRdb's copy has only in-frame clones and leaves some out. The table lists 90,000 to 140,000 clones, approximately 90% of them singletons, with around 9.1% in the top ten. This sequence originates from an adult in good health. The sample in question was peripheral blood, obtained on day 0 of AZD1222 vaccination. This chain joins TRBV6-5 and TRBJ2-1, with 9 bases aligning to TRBD1. The CDR3 region has the DNA TGTGCCAGCCTCCCGACAGGGGGTACCTATGAGCAGTTCTTC. Amino acids: CASLPTGGTYEQFF.